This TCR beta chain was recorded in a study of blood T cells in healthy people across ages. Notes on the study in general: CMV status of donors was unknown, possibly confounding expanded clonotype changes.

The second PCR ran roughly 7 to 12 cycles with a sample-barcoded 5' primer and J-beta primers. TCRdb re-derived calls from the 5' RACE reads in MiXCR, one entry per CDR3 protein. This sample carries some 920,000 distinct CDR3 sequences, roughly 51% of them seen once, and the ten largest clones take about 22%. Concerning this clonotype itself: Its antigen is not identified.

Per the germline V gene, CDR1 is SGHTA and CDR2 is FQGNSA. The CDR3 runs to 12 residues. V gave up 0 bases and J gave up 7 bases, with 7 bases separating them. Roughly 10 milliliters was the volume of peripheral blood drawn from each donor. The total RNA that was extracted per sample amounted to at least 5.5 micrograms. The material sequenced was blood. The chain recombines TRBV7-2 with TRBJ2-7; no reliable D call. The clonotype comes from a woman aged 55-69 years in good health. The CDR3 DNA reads TGTGCCAGCAGCTTAGCGTTCCGGGAGCAGTACTTC. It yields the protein CASSLAFREQYF.